Shown below are 2 T cell receptor beta chains from a single sample sequenced in a study of T cells in localized non-small cell lung cancer. Here immunoSEQ multiplex PCR was the method, and the copy in TCRdb shows in-frame clones only, minus some. There are about 72,000 clones in the sample; roughly 86% occur only once, and about 14% lies in the top ten. Sequences were derived from peripheral blood, sampled before any cancer treatment. The source of these receptors is a female donor at least 60 years old with stage I lung adenocarcinoma.

The chain has TRBV2 and TRBJ1-4; D remains unclear. The germline V gene encodes CDR1 SNHLY and CDR2 FYNNEI. The germline V and J ends were trimmed by 3 bases and 4 bases, with 9 bases remaining between them. The CDR3 runs to 14 residues. CDR3: CASSDLGVNEKLFF. The CDR3 nucleotides read TGTGCCAGCAGTGATTTGGGAGTTAATGAAAAACTGTTTTTT.

The genes are TRBV5-1 and TRBJ1-4; D gene ambiguous. The CDR3 contains 14 residues. Trimming removed 4 bases at V and 2 bases at J, with 9 bases between. Germline CDR1 SGHRS, CDR2 YFSETQ. CDR3 loop: CASSGGATNEKLFF. The CDR3 DNA sequence: TGCGCCAGCAGCGGAGGAGCTACTAATGAAAAACTGTTTTTT.